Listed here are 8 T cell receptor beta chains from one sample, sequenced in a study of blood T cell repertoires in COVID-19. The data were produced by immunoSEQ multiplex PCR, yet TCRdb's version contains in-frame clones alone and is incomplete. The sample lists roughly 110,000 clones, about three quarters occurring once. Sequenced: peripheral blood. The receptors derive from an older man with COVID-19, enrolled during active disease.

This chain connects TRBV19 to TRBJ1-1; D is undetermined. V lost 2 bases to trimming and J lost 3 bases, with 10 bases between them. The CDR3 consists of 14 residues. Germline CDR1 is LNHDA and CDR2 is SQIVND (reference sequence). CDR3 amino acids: CASSIPGRDTEAFF. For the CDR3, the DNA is TGTGCCAGTAGTATACCGGGGAGGGACACTGAAGCTTTCTTT.

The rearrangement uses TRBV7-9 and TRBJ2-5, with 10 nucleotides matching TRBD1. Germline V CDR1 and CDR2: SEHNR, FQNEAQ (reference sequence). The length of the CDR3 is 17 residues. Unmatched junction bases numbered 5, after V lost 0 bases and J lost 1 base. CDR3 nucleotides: TGTGCCAGCAGCTTAGCGCTGACAGGGGGCGGCCAAGAGACCCAGTACTTC. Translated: CASSLALTGGGQETQYF.

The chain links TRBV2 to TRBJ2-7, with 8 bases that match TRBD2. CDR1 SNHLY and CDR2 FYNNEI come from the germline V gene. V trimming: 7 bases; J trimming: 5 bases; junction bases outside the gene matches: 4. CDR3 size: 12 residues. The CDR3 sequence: CASTAGGHEQYF. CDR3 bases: TGTGCCAGCACCGCGGGGGGCCACGAGCAGTACTTC.

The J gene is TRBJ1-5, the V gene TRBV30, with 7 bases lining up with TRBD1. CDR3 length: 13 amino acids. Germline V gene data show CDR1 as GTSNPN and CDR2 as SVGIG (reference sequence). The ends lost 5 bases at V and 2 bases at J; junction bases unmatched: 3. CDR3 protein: CAWDRDGNQPQHF. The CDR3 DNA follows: TGTGCCTGGGACAGGGATGGCAATCAGCCCCAGCATTTT.

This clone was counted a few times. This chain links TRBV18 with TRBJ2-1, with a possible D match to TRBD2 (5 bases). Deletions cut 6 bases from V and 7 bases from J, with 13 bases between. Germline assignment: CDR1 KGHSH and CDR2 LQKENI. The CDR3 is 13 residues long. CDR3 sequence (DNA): TGTGCCAGCTCCCTGGACTCGTCGAATGAGCAGTTCTTC. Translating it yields CASSLDSSNEQFF.

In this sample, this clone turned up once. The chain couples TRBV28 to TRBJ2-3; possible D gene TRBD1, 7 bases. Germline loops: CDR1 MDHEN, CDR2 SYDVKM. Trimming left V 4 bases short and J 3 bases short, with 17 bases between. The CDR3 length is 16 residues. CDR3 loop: CASSSLTGRRTDTQYF. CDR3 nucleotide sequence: TGTGCCAGCAGTTCCCTGACAGGGAGGCGGACAGATACGCAGTATTTT.

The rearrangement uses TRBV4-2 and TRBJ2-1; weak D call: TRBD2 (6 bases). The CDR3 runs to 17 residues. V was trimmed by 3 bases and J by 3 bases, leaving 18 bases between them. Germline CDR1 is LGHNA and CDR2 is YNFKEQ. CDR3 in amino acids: CASSHDILATYYNEQFF. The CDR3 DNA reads TGTGCCAGCAGCCATGACATACTAGCTACATACTACAATGAGCAGTTCTTC.

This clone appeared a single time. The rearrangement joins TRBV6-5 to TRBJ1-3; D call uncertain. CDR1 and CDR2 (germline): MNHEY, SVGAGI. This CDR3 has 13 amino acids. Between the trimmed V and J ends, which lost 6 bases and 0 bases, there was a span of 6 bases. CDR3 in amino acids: CASREYSGNTIYF. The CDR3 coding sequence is TGTGCCAGCAGGGAGTACTCTGGAAACACCATATATTTT.